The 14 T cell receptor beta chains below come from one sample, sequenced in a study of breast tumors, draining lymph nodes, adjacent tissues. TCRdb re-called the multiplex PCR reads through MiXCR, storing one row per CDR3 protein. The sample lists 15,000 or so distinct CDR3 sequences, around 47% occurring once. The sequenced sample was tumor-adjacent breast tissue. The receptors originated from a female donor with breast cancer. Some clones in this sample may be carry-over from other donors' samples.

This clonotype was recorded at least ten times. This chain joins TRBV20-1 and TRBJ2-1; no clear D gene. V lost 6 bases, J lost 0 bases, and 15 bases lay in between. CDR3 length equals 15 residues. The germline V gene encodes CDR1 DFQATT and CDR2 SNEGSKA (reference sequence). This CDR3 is CSARHEASSYNEQFF. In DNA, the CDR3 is TGCAGTGCAAGACACGAGGCGAGCTCCTACAATGAGCAGTTCTTC.

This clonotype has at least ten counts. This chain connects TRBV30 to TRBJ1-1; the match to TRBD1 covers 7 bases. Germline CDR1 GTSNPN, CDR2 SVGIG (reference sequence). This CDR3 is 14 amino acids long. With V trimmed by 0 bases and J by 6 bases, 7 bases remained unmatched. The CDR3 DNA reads TGTGCCTGGAGTGTAGGGACAGATGGCCCTGAAGCTTTCTTT. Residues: CAWSVGTDGPEAFF.

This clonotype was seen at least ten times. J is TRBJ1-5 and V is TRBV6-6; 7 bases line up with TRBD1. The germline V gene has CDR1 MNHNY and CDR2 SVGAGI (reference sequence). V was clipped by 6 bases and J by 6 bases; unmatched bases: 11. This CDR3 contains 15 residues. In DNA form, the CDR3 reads TGTGCCAGCAGCCACCCGGGACAGTCGGCTCAGCCCCAGCATTTT. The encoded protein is CASSHPGQSAQPQHF.

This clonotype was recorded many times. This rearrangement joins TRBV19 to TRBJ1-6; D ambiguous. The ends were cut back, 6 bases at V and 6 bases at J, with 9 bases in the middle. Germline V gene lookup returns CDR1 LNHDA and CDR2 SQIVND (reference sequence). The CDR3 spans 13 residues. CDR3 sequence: CASRAGSNSPLHF. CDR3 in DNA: TGTGCCAGTAGGGCTGGCAGTAATTCACCCCTCCACTTT.

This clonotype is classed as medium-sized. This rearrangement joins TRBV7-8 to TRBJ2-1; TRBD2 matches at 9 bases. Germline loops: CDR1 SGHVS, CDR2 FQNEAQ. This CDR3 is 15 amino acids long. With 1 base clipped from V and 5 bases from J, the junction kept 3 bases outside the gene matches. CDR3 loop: CASSLGASGNNEQFF. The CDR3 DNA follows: TGTGCCAGCAGCTTAGGAGCTAGCGGGAACAATGAGCAGTTCTTC.

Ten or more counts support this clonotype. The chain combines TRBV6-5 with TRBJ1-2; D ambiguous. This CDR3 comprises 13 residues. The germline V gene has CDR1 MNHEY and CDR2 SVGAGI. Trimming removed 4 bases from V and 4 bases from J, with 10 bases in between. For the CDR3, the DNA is TGTGCCAGCAGTTTAAGTTCCCTCTATGGCTACACCTTC. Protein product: CASSLSSLYGYTF.

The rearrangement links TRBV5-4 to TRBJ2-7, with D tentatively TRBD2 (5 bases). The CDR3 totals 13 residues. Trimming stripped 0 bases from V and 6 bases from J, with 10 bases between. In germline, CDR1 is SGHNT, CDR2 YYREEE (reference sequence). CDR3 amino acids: CASSLERGSEQYF. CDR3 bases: TGTGCCAGCAGCTTGGAGAGAGGGTCCGAGCAGTACTTC.

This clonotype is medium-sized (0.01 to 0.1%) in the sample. CDR3 nucleotide sequence: TGTGCCAGCAGCTCCCCTCACCGCTCCTACAATGAGCAGTTCTTC. Residues: CASSSPHRSYNEQFF. The chain links TRBV7-9 to TRBJ2-1; no clear D gene. Germline loops: CDR1 SEHNR, CDR2 FQNEAQ (reference sequence). The CDR3 has 15 residues. Trimming took 4 bases from V and 0 from J, leaving 10 bases between them.

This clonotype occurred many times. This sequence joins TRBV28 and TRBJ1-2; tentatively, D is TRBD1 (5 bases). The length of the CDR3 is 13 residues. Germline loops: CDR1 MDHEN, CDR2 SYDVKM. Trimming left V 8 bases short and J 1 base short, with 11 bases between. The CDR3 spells CASHDSRNYGYTF. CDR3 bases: TGTGCCAGCCACGACAGCCGTAACTATGGCTACACCTTC.

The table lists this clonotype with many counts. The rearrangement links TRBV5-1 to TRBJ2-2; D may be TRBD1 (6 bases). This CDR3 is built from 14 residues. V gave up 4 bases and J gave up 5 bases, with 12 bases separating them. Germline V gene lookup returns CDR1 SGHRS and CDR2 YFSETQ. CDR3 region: CASSPLTGTGELFF. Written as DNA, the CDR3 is TGCGCCAGCAGCCCGCTGACAGGTACCGGGGAGCTGTTTTTT. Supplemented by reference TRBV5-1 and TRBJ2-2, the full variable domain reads KAGVTQTPRYLIKTRGQQVTLSCSPISGHRSVSWYQQTPGQGLQFLFEYFSETQRNKGNFPGRFSGRQFSNSRSEMNVSTLELGDSALYLCASSPLTGTGELFFGEGSRLTVL.

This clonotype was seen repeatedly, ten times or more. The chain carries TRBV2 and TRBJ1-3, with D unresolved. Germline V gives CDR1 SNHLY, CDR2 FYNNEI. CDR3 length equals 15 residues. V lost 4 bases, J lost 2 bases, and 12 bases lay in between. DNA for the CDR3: TGTGCCAGCAGTGGACACGTATCTACTGGAAACACCATATATTTT. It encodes CASSGHVSTGNTIYF.

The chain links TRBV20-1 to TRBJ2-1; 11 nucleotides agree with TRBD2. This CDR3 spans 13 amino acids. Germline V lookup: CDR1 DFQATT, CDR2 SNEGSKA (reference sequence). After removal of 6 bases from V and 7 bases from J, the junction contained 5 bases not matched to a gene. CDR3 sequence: CSAPPSGRNEQFF. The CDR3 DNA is TGCAGTGCCCCGCCTAGCGGGAGGAATGAGCAGTTCTTC.

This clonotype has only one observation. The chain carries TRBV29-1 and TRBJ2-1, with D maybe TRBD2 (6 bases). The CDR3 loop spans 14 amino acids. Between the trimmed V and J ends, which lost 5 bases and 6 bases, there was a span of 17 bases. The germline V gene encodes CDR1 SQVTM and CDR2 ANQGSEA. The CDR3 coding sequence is TGCAGCGTTACCGGGACTCTCCCCTGCAATGAGCAGTTCTTC. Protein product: CSVTGTLPCNEQFF.

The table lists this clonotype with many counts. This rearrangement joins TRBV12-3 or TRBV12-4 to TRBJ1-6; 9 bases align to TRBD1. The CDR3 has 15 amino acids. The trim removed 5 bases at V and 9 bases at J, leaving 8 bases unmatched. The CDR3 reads CASSLPTGGVSPLHF. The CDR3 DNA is TGTGCCAGCAGTCTGCCGACAGGGGGTGTTTCACCCCTCCACTTT.